Each of the 24 T cell receptor beta chains below was sequenced from the same sample in a study of response to subunit inactivated influenza vaccine. MiXCR, run by TCRdb on the RT-PCR reads, gives a single entry per CDR3 protein. The sample includes about 520,000 distinct CDR3 sequences, 10% to 11% seen only once; the top ten take 9.5% to 15%. The source was PBMCs from blood, collected about 40 days after vaccination. These receptors were obtained from a man in his fifties who received an inactivated influenza vaccine.

This clonotype came up many times. CDR3 in amino acids: CASSLAGTSGSVTQYF. In nucleotides, the CDR3 is TGTGCCAGCAGCTTAGCGGGGACTAGCGGGAGTGTTACGCAGTATTTT. This chain joins TRBV7-2 and TRBJ2-3; 14 positions agree with TRBD2. This CDR3 comprises 16 residues. CDR1 and CDR2 (germline): SGHTA, FQGNSA. Trimming cost V 0 bases and J 8 bases; bases outside gene matches: 4. The full variable domain, in which reference TRBV7-2 and TRBJ2-3 provide the parts outside the CDR3, is GAGVSQSPSNKVTEKGKDVELRCDPISGHTALYWYRQSLGQGLEFLIYFQGNSAPDKSGLPSDRFSAERTGGSVSTLTIQRTQQEDSAVYLCASSLAGTSGSVTQYFGPGTRLTVL.

Many counts were recorded for this clonotype. The V call is TRBV12-3 or TRBV12-4, the J call TRBJ2-7; tentatively, D is TRBD1 (6 bases). The CDR3 extends over 12 amino acids. Deletions cut 3 bases from V and 6 bases from J, with 9 bases between. CDR3: CASSLWGREQYF. The DNA for the CDR3 is TGTGCCAGCAGTTTGTGGGGGCGCGAGCAGTACTTC.

The V gene is TRBV12-3 or TRBV12-4, the J gene TRBJ1-4; D is unresolved. Between the trimmed V and J ends, which lost 5 bases and 10 bases, there was a span of 17 bases. This CDR3 comprises 14 residues. DNA of the CDR3: TGTGCCAGCAGTCCGAACCCAGGTTTCGGAAAACTGTTTTTT. Protein sequence: CASSPNPGFGKLFF.

This clonotype was recorded a few times. The chain joins TRBV20-1 to TRBJ2-7, with D tentatively TRBD2 (5 bases). The CDR3 contains 14 residues. V gave up 1 base and J gave up 0 bases, with 10 bases separating them. Looked up from germline, CDR1 is DFQATT and CDR2 is SNEGSKA (reference sequence). CDR3 DNA sequence: TGCAGTGCTAGAGGAAAGGACTCCTCCTACGAGCAGTACTTC. Encoded protein: CSARGKDSSYEQYF.

This clonotype was seen only a few times. This chain joins TRBV30 and TRBJ2-1; 8 nucleotides agree with TRBD1. V lost 4 bases to trimming and J lost 9 bases; unmatched junction nucleotides: 5. Germline V gene sequence: CDR1 GTSNPN, CDR2 SVGIG (reference sequence). This CDR3 region has 12 residues. The DNA for the CDR3 is TGTGCCTGGACAGGGGGCCAGGTTGAGCAGTTCTTC. This sequence encodes CAWTGGQVEQFF. Drawing the rest from reference TRBV30 and TRBJ2-1, the complete variable domain is SQTIHQWPATLVQPVGSPLSLECTVEGTSNPNLYWYRQAAGRGLQLLFYSVGIGQISSEVPQNLSASRPQDRQFILSSKKLLLSDSGFYLCAWTGGQVEQFFGPGTRLTVL.

At least ten counts were recorded for this clonotype. This rearrangement joins TRBV6-2 or TRBV6-3 to TRBJ2-7; TRBD1 aligns across 8 bases. CDR1 and CDR2 (germline): MNHEY, SVGEGT. This CDR3 is 20 amino acids long. J was trimmed by 3 bases and V by 2 bases; bases with no gene match: 21. In nucleotides, the CDR3 is TGTGCCAGCAGTTACGAGTTTAACCTTTTCGGTTCAGGGGGCCACTACGAGCAGTACTTC. It is translated as CASSYEFNLFGSGGHYEQYF.

Only a few counts were recorded for this clonotype. V and J are TRBV6-2 or TRBV6-3 and TRBJ2-1; 10 bases fit TRBD2. The CDR3 extends over 17 amino acids. The J segment lost 0 bases and the V segment lost 7 bases, leaving 9 bases of the junction unmatched. CDR1 and CDR2 (germline): MNHEY, SVGEGT. The CDR3 DNA reads as TGTGCCAGCACCCCCGGGACTAGCGCATACTCCTACAATGAGCAGTTCTTC. Its protein product is CASTPGTSAYSYNEQFF.

A few counts support this clonotype. The chain employs TRBV7-8 and TRBJ1-4; D is unclear. The V gene's germline CDR1 is SGHVS and CDR2 FQNEAQ. This CDR3 is built from 13 residues. V was shortened by 2 bases and J by 5 bases, with 6 bases between the two germline ends. CDR3 bases: TGTGCCAGCAGCTTATTCAGGAATGAAAAACTGTTTTTT. Translated: CASSLFRNEKLFF.

The chain has TRBV19 and TRBJ2-1; 11 bases are shared with TRBD2. This CDR3 has 16 amino acids. The J segment lost 3 bases and the V segment lost 4 bases, leaving 5 bases of the junction unmatched. Germline V gene data show CDR1 as LNHDA and CDR2 as SQIVND (reference sequence). DNA for the CDR3: TGTGCCAGTAGTAGAACTAGCGGGAGCGGCTACAATGAGCAGTTCTTC. Residues: CASSRTSGSGYNEQFF.

The chain has TRBV6-2 or TRBV6-3 and TRBJ2-3; TRBD1 might be the D (6 bases). Germline-derived CDR1 and CDR2 are MNHEY and SVGEGT. The V end was cut by 8 bases, the J end by 5 bases, with 11 bases between. This CDR3 is 12 amino acids long. CDR3 in DNA: TGTGCCAGCCCCACAGGGCGAGATACGCAGTATTTT. Translating gives CASPTGRDTQYF.

This clonotype was seen ten or more times. This chain connects TRBV20-1 to TRBJ2-5; D is perhaps TRBD2 (6 bases). Trimming pared 2 bases from V and 3 bases from J, leaving 19 bases between. The V gene's germline CDR1 is DFQATT and CDR2 SNEGSKA (reference sequence). The CDR3 has 16 residues. The CDR3 nucleotides read TGCAGTGCTAGAATGTTGGGCGGGACCAAGGAAGAGACCCAGTACTTC. Its translation: CSARMLGGTKEETQYF.

The V call is TRBV3-1, the J call TRBJ2-7; D not certain. This CDR3 spans 13 amino acids. Deletions cut 0 bases from V and 9 bases from J, with 12 bases between. Germline CDR1 and CDR2: LGHDT and YNNKEL (reference sequence). The CDR3 sequence is CASSQDWSATQYF. The CDR3, as DNA: TGTGCCAGCAGCCAAGATTGGTCTGCGACGCAGTACTTC.

At least ten counts were recorded for this clonotype. V and J are TRBV5-1 and TRBJ2-5; D gene unclear. Trimming cost V 2 bases and J 5 bases, with 7 bases left between them. Germline values: CDR1 SGHRS, CDR2 YFSETQ. The CDR3 contains 12 residues. The DNA for the CDR3 is TGCGCCAGCAGCTTCTCCCGTGAGACCCAGTACTTC. It is translated as CASSFSRETQYF.

This clonotype was seen only a few times. The chain employs TRBV4-2 and TRBJ2-1, with 9 nucleotides matching TRBD2. V shed 4 bases and J 2 bases; nucleotides not matched to a gene: 6. The length of the CDR3 is 16 residues. Germline values: CDR1 LGHNA, CDR2 YNFKEQ. The CDR3 loop reads CASSPRVAGAYNEQFF. Written as DNA, the CDR3 is TGTGCCAGCAGCCCCAGGGTAGCGGGAGCCTACAATGAGCAGTTCTTC.

This clonotype was recorded at least ten times. This chain links TRBV6-1 with TRBJ2-2; TRBD2 aligns across 9 bases. The germline V gene has CDR1 MNHNS and CDR2 SASEGT. V lost 3 bases and J lost 5; bases outside the gene matches: 4. The CDR3 contains 15 residues. As DNA, the CDR3 is TGTGCCAGCAGTGAGACTAGCGGTATTACCGGGGAGCTGTTTTTT. Its protein product is CASSETSGITGELFF.

Comment on this clonotype: A read error is possible here, since a much larger clone lies one base away. The J gene is TRBJ2-1, the V gene TRBV3-1; D gene unclear. V lost 4 bases to trimming and J lost 8 bases, with 12 bases between them. CDR1 LGHDT and CDR2 YNNKEL come from the germline V gene (reference sequence). The CDR3 has 13 residues. CDR3 bases: TGTGCCAGCAGCCGGCCTGAGGTCTATGAGCAGTTCTTC. As protein: CASSRPEVYEQFF.

In this sample, this clonotype turned up a few times. The V call is TRBV20-1, the J call TRBJ2-1, with TRBD2 as a possible D gene (5 bases). The V end lost 6 bases, the J end lost 9 bases, and 15 bases lay between the germline ends. CDR3 size: 12 residues. The V gene's germline CDR1 is DFQATT and CDR2 SNEGSKA (reference sequence). The CDR3 loop reads CSATDLTTEQFF. CDR3 nucleotide sequence: TGCAGTGCAACGGACTTGACCACTGAGCAGTTCTTC.

This clonotype was seen many times. The J gene is TRBJ2-3, the V gene TRBV7-9; D call uncertain. The germline V gene encodes CDR1 SEHNR and CDR2 FQNEAQ (reference sequence). Trimming pared 5 bases from V and 2 bases from J, leaving 2 bases between. The CDR3 is 11 residues long. CDR3 region: CASSDTDTQYF. CDR3 DNA sequence: TGTGCCAGCAGCGACACAGATACGCAGTATTTT.

In its sample, this clonotype was seen many times. The CDR3 sequence is CASSVGQDYEQYF. CDR3 nucleotides: TGCGCCAGCAGCGTGGGACAGGATTACGAGCAGTACTTC. The J gene is TRBJ2-7, the V gene TRBV5-1; 8 bases are shared with TRBD1. From germline, CDR1 is SGHRS and CDR2 YFSETQ. The ends lost 4 bases at V and 4 bases at J; junction bases unmatched: 4. The CDR3 length is 13 residues.

This clonotype occurred a few times. The chain has TRBV12-3 or TRBV12-4 and TRBJ2-6, with TRBD2 matching 13 bases. With 7 bases clipped from V and 3 bases from J, the junction kept 9 bases outside the gene matches. This CDR3 is built from 18 residues. The chain's CDR3 is CASTEGLAGFYGANVLTF. The CDR3 bases are TGTGCCAGCACCGAGGGACTAGCGGGATTTTATGGGGCCAACGTCCTGACTTTC.

This clonotype was observed a handful of times. The V gene is TRBV11-1, the J gene TRBJ1-1, with TRBD1 as a possible D gene (6 bases). CDR1 is SGHAT and CDR2 is FQDESV in the germline V gene (reference sequence). V was pared by 3 bases and J by 4 bases, with 24 bases between. This CDR3 region has 18 residues. CDR3 DNA sequence: TGTGCCAGCAGCTTGGTTAATGTATGGGGCAGGGGTGGCACTGAAGCTTTCTTT. Protein: CASSLVNVWGRGGTEAFF.

The table lists this clonotype with many counts. This chain links TRBV4-3 with TRBJ2-7; 13 nucleotides align to TRBD2. The trim removed 3 bases at V and 4 bases at J, leaving 3 bases unmatched. The germline gives CDR1 LGHNA, CDR2 YSLEER. This CDR3 has 15 amino acids. The CDR3 here is CASSQGTSGNYEQYF. The DNA of the CDR3 is TGCGCCAGCAGCCAGGGGACTAGCGGGAATTACGAGCAGTACTTC.

This clonotype was counted a few times. The chain combines TRBV5-1 with TRBJ1-2; the D gene is possibly TRBD1 (5 bases). Germline V gives CDR1 SGHRS, CDR2 YFSETQ. V was shortened by 0 bases and J by 6 bases, with 12 bases between the two germline ends. CDR3 length: 14 amino acids. The CDR3: CASSLEAGLNGYTF. In DNA form, the CDR3 reads TGCGCCAGCAGCTTGGAAGCAGGGCTCAATGGCTACACCTTC.

This clonotype was counted ten times or more. CDR3 protein: CASSTTSGTYYEQYF. CDR3 coding DNA: TGTGCCAGCAGTACGACTAGCGGGACGTACTACGAGCAGTACTTC. The chain joins TRBV11-2 to TRBJ2-7, with 11 positions matching TRBD2. CDR3 length: 15 amino acids. Trimming removed 6 bases from V and 3 bases from J; junction bases left unmatched: 7. The germline V gene has CDR1 SGHAT and CDR2 FQNNGV. Full variable domain (missing parts from reference TRBV11-2 and TRBJ2-7): EAGVAQSPRYKIIEKRQSVAFWCNPISGHATLYWYQQILGQGPKLLIQFQNNGVVDDSQLPKDRFSAERLKGVDSTLKIQPAKLEDSAVYLCASSTTSGTYYEQYFGPGTRLTVT.